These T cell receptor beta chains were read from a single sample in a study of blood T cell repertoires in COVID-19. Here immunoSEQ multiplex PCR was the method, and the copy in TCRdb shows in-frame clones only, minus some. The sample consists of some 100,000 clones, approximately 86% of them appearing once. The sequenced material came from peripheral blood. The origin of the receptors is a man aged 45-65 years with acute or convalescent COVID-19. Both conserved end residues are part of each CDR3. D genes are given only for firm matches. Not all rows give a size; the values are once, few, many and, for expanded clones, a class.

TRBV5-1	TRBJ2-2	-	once	CASSFGGATNTGELFF	TGCGCCAGCAGCTTCGGGGGAGCAACGAACACCGGGGAGCTGTTTTTT
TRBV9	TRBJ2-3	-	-	CASSRGARTDTQYF	TGTGCCAGCAGCCGGGGGGCCCGCACAGATACGCAGTATTTT
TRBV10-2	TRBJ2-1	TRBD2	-	CASSEYLAGVKDEQFF	TGCGCCAGCAGTGAGTACCTAGCGGGAGTGAAAGATGAGCAGTTCTTC
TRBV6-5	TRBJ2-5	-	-	CAIGQTQETQYF	TGTGCCATAGGACAGACCCAAGAGACCCAGTACTTC
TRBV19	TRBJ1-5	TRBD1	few	CATGGQGAYSNQPQHF	TGTGCCACTGGGGGCCAGGGGGCATATAGCAATCAGCCCCAGCATTTT
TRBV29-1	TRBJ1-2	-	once	CSVGDRTYGYTF	TGCAGCGTTGGTGACAGAACCTATGGCTACACCTTC
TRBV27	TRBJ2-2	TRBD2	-	CASSLYASGETGELFF	TGTGCCAGCAGTTTATACGCTAGCGGGGAAACCGGGGAGCTGTTTTTT
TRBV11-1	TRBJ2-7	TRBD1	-	CASSLGQGTHEQYF	TGTGCCAGCAGCTTGGGACAGGGGACCCACGAGCAGTACTTC
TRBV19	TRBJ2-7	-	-	CASSRQEWDEQYF	TGTGCCAGTAGTAGACAGGAATGGGACGAGCAGTACTTC
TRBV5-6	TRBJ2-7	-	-	CASNRRGFTYEQYF	TGTGCCAGCAACCGGCGCGGTTTTACCTACGAGCAGTACTTC
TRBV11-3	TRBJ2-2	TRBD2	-	CASSPDSGTGELFF	TGTGCCAGCAGCCCCGACAGCGGGACTGGGGAGCTGTTTTTT
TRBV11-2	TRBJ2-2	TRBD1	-	CASSPGQGTGELFF	TGTGCCAGCAGCCCGGGACAGGGCACCGGGGAGCTGTTTTTT
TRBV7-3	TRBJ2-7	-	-	CASSLDGGAYEQYF	TGTGCCAGCAGTCTTGACGGAGGAGCCTACGAGCAGTACTTC
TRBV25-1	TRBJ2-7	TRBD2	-	CASSELGSGSLGEQYF	TGTGCCAGCAGTGAATTGGGTAGCGGGAGCCTCGGCGAGCAGTACTTC
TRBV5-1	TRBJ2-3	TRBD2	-	CASRLAGATDTQYF	TGCGCCAGCAGATTAGCGGGAGCGACAGATACGCAGTATTTT
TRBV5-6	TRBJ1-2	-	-	CASSPDTYGYTF	TGTGCCAGCAGCCCGGACACCTATGGCTACACCTTC
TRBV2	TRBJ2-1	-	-	CAGGAVYNEQFF	TGTGCCGGGGGGGCAGTTTACAATGAGCAGTTCTTC
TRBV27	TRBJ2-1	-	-	CASSLGVNGGNEQFF	TGTGCCAGCAGTTTAGGTGTGAACGGCGGGAATGAGCAGTTCTTC
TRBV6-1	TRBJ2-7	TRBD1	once	CASSEALTGQGSSYEQYF	TGTGCCAGCAGTGAAGCCCTAACGGGACAGGGCAGCTCCTACGAGCAGTACTTC
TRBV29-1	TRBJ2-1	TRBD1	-	CSVGDTGGYNEQFF	TGCAGCGTTGGAGATACAGGGGGGTACAATGAGCAGTTCTTC
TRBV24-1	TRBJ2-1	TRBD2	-	CATSDLVAGAAEQFF	TGTGCCACCAGTGATTTAGTAGCGGGAGCGGCTGAGCAGTTCTTC
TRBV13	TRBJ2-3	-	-	CASSLGLGNTDTQYF	TGTGCCAGCAGCTTAGGACTAGGAAACACAGATACGCAGTATTTT
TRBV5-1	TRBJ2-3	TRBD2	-	CASSLAGGRPPTDTQYF	TGCGCCAGCAGCTTGGCTGGCGGGAGGCCCCCCACAGATACGCAGTATTTT
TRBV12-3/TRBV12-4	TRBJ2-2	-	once	CASGQGNTGELFF	TGTGCCAGCGGCCAGGGAAACACCGGGGAGCTGTTTTTT
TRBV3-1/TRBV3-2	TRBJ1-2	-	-	CASSQLTPQGDYGYTF	TGTGCCAGCAGCCAACTTACCCCGCAGGGTGACTATGGCTACACCTTC
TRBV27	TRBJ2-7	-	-	CASSLYSGYEQYF	TGTGCCAGCAGTTTATATTCGGGTTACGAGCAGTACTTC
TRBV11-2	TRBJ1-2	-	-	CASSQGYYGYTF	TGTGCCAGCAGCCAGGGATACTATGGCTACACCTTC
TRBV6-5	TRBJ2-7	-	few	CASSKNSNYEQYF	TGTGCCAGCAGTAAAAACAGTAACTACGAGCAGTACTTC
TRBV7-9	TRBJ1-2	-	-	CASSLRGGGGGGYTF	TGTGCCAGCAGCTTACGAGGTGGGGGAGGAGGAGGCTACACCTTC
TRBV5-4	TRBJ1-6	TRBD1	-	CASSIPDRANSPLHF	TGTGCCAGCAGCATACCGGACAGGGCTAATTCACCCCTCCACTTT
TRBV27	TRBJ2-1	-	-	CASSSLLHVGDEQFF	TGTGCCAGCAGTTCCCTCCTGCACGTAGGGGATGAGCAGTTCTTC
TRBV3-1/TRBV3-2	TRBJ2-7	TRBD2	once	CASSRIAGGTYEQYF	TGTGCCAGCAGCCGAATAGCGGGAGGTACCTACGAGCAGTACTTC
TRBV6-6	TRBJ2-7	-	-	CASRFQEFYEQYF	TGTGCCAGCAGATTCCAGGAATTCTACGAGCAGTACTTC
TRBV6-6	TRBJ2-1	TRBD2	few	CASGGFRTSETNEQFF	TGTGCCAGCGGGGGGTTTCGGACTAGCGAGACCAATGAGCAGTTCTTC
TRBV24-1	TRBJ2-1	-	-	CATSDPGNGVRDEQFF	TGTGCCACCAGTGACCCGGGAAATGGAGTTCGGGATGAGCAGTTCTTC
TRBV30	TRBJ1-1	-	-	CAWSRGGTEAFF	TGTGCCTGGAGTCGGGGTGGCACTGAAGCTTTCTTT
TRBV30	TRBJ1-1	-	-	CAWQLTGTDTEAFF	TGTGCCTGGCAACTCACGGGTACCGACACTGAAGCTTTCTTT
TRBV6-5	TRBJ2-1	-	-	CASSYSTSRGQQFF	TGTGCCAGCAGTTACTCGACTAGTCGGGGCCAGCAGTTCTTC
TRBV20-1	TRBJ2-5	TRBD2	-	CSASGTSGRRTTRETQYF	TGCAGTGCTAGTGGGACTAGCGGGAGGAGGACAACACGGGAGACCCAGTACTTC
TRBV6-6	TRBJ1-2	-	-	CASTDDSPSNYGYTF	TGTGCCAGCACGGACGACAGTCCATCTAACTATGGCTACACCTTC
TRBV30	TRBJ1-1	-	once	CAWSGGGGTEAFF	TGTGCCTGGAGTGGGGGCGGGGGGACTGAAGCTTTCTTT
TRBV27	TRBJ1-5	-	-	CASSFLRVSSNQPQHF	TGTGCCAGCAGTTTCCTCAGGGTTAGCAGCAATCAGCCCCAGCATTTT